This TCR beta chain was sequenced during a study of blood T cells in healthy people across ages. A J-beta primer mix and a sample-barcoded 5' primer were used in a second PCR of about 7 to 12 cycles. TCRdb analysed the 5' RACE reads with MiXCR anew, one entry per CDR3 protein. The sample has 650,000 to 800,000 distinct CDR3 sequences; around 42% are singletons. There are 15 residues in the CDR3. With 5 bases clipped from V and 7 bases from J, the junction kept 14 bases outside the gene matches. Germline V gives CDR1 DFQATT, CDR2 SNEGSKA (reference sequence). The chain combines TRBV20-1 with TRBJ1-1; 9 positions agree with TRBD1. Sequencing used blood. This receptor was obtained from a man between 60 and 70 years old in good health. Here the CDR3 reads CSAPKQGAIGVEAFF. The CDR3 bases are TGCAGTGCTCCTAAACAGGGGGCAATTGGTGTTGAAGCTTTCTTT.